Presented here are 10 T cell receptor beta chains from one specimen sequenced in a study of blood T cell repertoires in COVID-19. Profiled with immunoSEQ multiplex PCR; TCRdb holds only in-frame clones, not every one. Among 81,000 or so clones listed, around 86% were seen once. Sequencing input: peripheral blood. The receptors come from a man in his forties or fifties with active COVID-19.

The gene calls are TRBV19 and TRBJ1-1; 8 bases match TRBD1. This CDR3 has 13 residues. Germline lookup yields CDR1 LNHDA and CDR2 SQIVND (reference sequence). Unmatched junction bases numbered 9, after V lost 9 bases and J lost 6 bases. The DNA for the CDR3 is TGTGCCAGCGGGGAGCAGGGGGCGGCTGAAGCTTTCTTT. Translated, it gives CASGEQGAAEAFF.

This clone showed up just once. This rearrangement joins TRBV6-2 or TRBV6-3 to TRBJ2-7, with unresolved D. Per the germline V gene, CDR1 is MNHEY and CDR2 is SVGEGT. Trimming shortened V by 5 bases and J by 5 bases, and 10 bases separated the two germline ends. The CDR3 has 12 amino acids. This CDR3 reads CASSEARNEQYF. In DNA, the CDR3 is TGTGCCAGCAGTGAGGCGAGAAACGAGCAGTACTTC.

This clone was seen a single time. The CDR3 is CASSLKGSSYEQYF. The DNA of the CDR3 is TGTGCCAGCAGTTTGAAAGGGAGCTCCTACGAGCAGTACTTC. V gene TRBV27 combines with J gene TRBJ2-7; tentatively, D is TRBD2 (5 bases). Germline-derived CDR1 and CDR2 are MNHEY and SMNVEV (reference sequence). V gave up 3 bases and J gave up 0 bases, with 9 bases separating them. The CDR3 runs to 14 residues.

A few counts support this clone. DNA of the CDR3: TGTGCCAGCAGCTTAGCGCAGCAGGGCCTCAGCGGCTACACCTTC. It specifies CASSLAQQGLSGYTF. The V and J genes are TRBV7-9 and TRBJ1-2; D may be TRBD1 (5 bases). In germline, CDR1 is SEHNR, CDR2 FQNEAQ (reference sequence). V lost 0 bases and J lost 8, with 16 bases in between. CDR3 length: 15 amino acids.

This sequence joins TRBV18 and TRBJ2-7, with D possibly TRBD1 on 6 matching bases. The CDR3 covers 16 residues. Germline V gene data show CDR1 as KGHSH and CDR2 as LQKENI. V shed 3 bases and J shed 1 base, with 16 bases lying between them. The CDR3 loop reads CASSPSSQGSSYEQYF. In DNA, the CDR3 is TGTGCCAGCTCACCGTCTTCACAGGGTAGTTCCTACGAGCAGTACTTC.

This clone was counted a single time. The CDR3 here is CAIRSDRVQKNTIYF. As DNA, the CDR3 is TGTGCCATCAGATCAGACAGGGTGCAAAAAAACACCATATATTTT. The chain is built from TRBV10-3 and TRBJ1-3, with 7 bases fitting TRBD1. Germline assignment: CDR1 ENHRY and CDR2 SYGVKD. J gave up 6 bases and V 6 bases, and 11 bases lay outside the gene matches. This CDR3 contains 15 residues.

This clone was seen a single time. The chain joins TRBV29-1 to TRBJ1-5; D is possibly TRBD1 (5 bases). The CDR3 is 13 amino acids. Germline V gene lookup returns CDR1 SQVTM and CDR2 ANQGSEA. The germline V and J ends were trimmed by 7 bases and 6 bases, with 16 bases remaining between them. CDR3 sequence (DNA): TGCAGCGCCGGAAAAGGGGAAGGTCAGCCCCAGCATTTT. This sequence encodes CSAGKGEGQPQHF.

This chain joins TRBV30 and TRBJ2-2; 7 bases align to TRBD1. Germline CDR1 and CDR2: GTSNPN and SVGIG (reference sequence). The CDR3 has 15 amino acids. The trim removed 3 bases at V and 9 bases at J, leaving 13 bases unmatched. CDR3 amino acids: CAWRPPGQLTRELFF. Here the CDR3 DNA reads TGTGCCTGGAGACCTCCGGGACAGCTCACGAGGGAGCTGTTTTTT.

This chain links TRBV19 with TRBJ2-6; D might be TRBD1 (5 bases). This CDR3 is built from 17 residues. Trimming took off 3 bases at V and 1 base at J, with 13 bases between the two ends. The germline V gene has CDR1 LNHDA and CDR2 SQIVND (reference sequence). This CDR3 reads CASSISGKGSGANVLTF. For the CDR3, the DNA is TGTGCCAGTAGTATCTCAGGGAAAGGTTCTGGGGCCAACGTCCTGACTTTC.

This rearrangement joins TRBV6-6 to TRBJ2-1; D is perhaps TRBD2 (6 bases). Germline V CDR1 and CDR2: MNHNY, SVGAGI (reference sequence). Trimming took off 5 bases at V and 2 bases at J, with 19 bases between the two ends. This CDR3 comprises 17 residues. CDR3 sequence (DNA): TGTGCCAGCAGTCTCGACCGCCGCGGGACCCCCTACAATGAGCAGTTCTTC. The encoded protein is CASSLDRRGTPYNEQFF.